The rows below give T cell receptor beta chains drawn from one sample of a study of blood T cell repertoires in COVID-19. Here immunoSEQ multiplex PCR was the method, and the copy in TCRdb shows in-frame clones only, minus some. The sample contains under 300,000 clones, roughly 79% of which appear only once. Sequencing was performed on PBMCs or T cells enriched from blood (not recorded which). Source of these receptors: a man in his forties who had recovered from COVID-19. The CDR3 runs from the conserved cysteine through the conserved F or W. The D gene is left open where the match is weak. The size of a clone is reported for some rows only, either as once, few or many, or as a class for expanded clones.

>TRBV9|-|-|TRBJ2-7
TGTGCCAGCAGCGTTGGACTTCCGGACGAGCAGTACTTC
CASSVGLPDEQYF
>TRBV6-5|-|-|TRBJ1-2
TGTGCCAGCACCGGGGGGGGTTCAGGTGGCTACACCTTC
CASTGGGSGGYTF
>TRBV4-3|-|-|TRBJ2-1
TGCGCCAGCAGCCAAGCGAGGAACAATGAGCAGTTCTTC
CASSQARNNEQFF
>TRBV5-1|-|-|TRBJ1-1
TGCGCCAGCAGCCGTGCCCGGGAAGGGAACACTGAAGCTTTCTTT
CASSRAREGNTEAFF
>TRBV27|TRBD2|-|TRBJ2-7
TGTGCCAGCAGTTTGGCTAGCGGGAGAACCTACGAGCAGTACTTC
CASSLASGRTYEQYF
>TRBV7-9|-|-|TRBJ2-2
TGTGCCAGCAGCCGTTTAAGGGGTACCGGGGAGCTGTTTTTT
CASSRLRGTGELFF
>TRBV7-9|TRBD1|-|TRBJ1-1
TGTGCCAGCAGCGAAAACAGGGGGAACACTGAAGCTTTCTTT
CASSENRGNTEAFF
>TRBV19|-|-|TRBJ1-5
TGTGCCAGTAGTCTCCTCGGCAATCAGCCCCAGCATTTT
CASSLLGNQPQHF
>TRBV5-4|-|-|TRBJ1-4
TGTGCCAGCAGCTTCAGAGGCGACGGTGAAAAACTGTTTTTT
CASSFRGDGEKLFF
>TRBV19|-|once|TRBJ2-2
TGTGCCAGTAGTCCCACGGGCGGGGAGCTGTTTTTT
CASSPTGGELFF
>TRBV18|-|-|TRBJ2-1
TGTGCCAGCTCACTGACACGTTCCTACAATGAGCAGTTCTTC
CASSLTRSYNEQFF
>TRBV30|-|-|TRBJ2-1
TGTGCCTGGAGTGTGGAGCGGATCTCATACAATGAGCAGTTCTTC
CAWSVERISYNEQFF
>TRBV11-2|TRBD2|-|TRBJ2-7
TGTGCCAGCAGCTTAGGGGGACTAGCCTACGAGCAGTACTTC
CASSLGGLAYEQYF
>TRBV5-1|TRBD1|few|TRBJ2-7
TGCGCCAGCAGCGAGACAGGGGGCCCCTACGAGCAGTACTTC
CASSETGGPYEQYF
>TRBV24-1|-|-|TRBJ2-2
TGTGCCACCAGTGATTCTTCCCAGGGTAACACCGGGGAGCTGTTTTTT
CATSDSSQGNTGELFF
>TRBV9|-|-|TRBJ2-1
TGTGCCAGCAGCGTATCTAGCCTGTCCTACAATGAGCAGTTCTTC
CASSVSSLSYNEQFF
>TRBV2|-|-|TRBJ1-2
TGTGCCAGCACGACTGGAGGGGGGGACTATGGCTACACCTTC
CASTTGGGDYGYTF
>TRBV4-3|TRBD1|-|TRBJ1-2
TGCGCCAGCAGCCAAGCGGGGGGACAGGGTGGAGGCTACACCTTC
CASSQAGGQGGGYTF
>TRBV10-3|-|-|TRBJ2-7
TGTGCCATCAGTGAGTCGGCCGAGCAGTACTTC
CAISESAEQYF
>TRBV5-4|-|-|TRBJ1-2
TGTGCCAGCAGCCGCGGGACGTCTAACTATGGCTACACCTTC
CASSRGTSNYGYTF
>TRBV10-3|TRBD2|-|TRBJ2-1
TGTGCCATCAGGCCGCCGGGACTATACAATGAGCAGTTCTTC
CAIRPPGLYNEQFF
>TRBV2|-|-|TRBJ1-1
TGTGCCAGCACCAAAGGACAGTCGAACACTGAAGCTTTCTTT
CASTKGQSNTEAFF
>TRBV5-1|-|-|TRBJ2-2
TGCGCCAGCACAAAGGAGTCGAACACCGGGGAGCTGTTTTTT
CASTKESNTGELFF
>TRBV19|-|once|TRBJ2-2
TGTGCCAGTAGTCCCGGACTGATCACCGGGGAGCTGTTTTTT
CASSPGLITGELFF
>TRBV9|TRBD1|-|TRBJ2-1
TGTGTCAGCAGCGCCGCTACAGGGGTGAACTCCTACAATGAGCAGTTCTTC
CVSSAATGVNSYNEQFF
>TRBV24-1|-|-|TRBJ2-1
TGTGCCACCAGTGATCTCGCGGCCCCTACAAAGAATGAGCAGTTCTTC
CATSDLAAPTKNEQFF
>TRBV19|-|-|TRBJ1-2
TGTGCCAGTAGTATCGAGTCACCCCTTTATTCTGGCTACACCTTC
CASSIESPLYSGYTF
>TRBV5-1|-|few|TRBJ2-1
TGCGCCAGCAGCTTGTCAGGGGATGGCTGGGGTGAGCAGTTCTTC
CASSLSGDGWGEQFF
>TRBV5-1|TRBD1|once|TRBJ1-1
TGCGCCAGCAGCTGGCGGGGACAGAGGAACACTGAAGCTTTCTTT
CASSWRGQRNTEAFF
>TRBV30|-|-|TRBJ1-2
TGTGCCTGGAACGGTCAGGTTTTGTCGCAGGGCTACACCTTC
CAWNGQVLSQGYTF
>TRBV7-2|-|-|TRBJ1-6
TGTGCCAGCAGCTCGCTTGAGGAGGCCGGTCAGTCACCCCTCCACTTT
CASSSLEEAGQSPLHF
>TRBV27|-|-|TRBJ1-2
TGTGCCAGCAGCGTGGATCCCAGGGTATCTCCCTATGGCTACACCTTC
CASSVDPRVSPYGYTF
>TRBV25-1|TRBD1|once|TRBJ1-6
TGTGCCAGCATAGCTCGGACAGGGAATTCACCCCTCCACTTT
CASIARTGNSPLHF
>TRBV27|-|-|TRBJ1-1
TGTGCCAGCAGCCGGCAGAGGGACACTGAAGCTTTCTTT
CASSRQRDTEAFF
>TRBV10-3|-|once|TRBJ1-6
TGTGCCATCAGTGAGTCTTTCGGGGTTGGCCACTTT
CAISESFGVGHF
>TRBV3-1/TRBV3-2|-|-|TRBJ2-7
TGTGCCAGCAGCCAAGATGTAGGGGACGAGCAGTACTTC
CASSQDVGDEQYF
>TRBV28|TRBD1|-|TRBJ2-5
TGTGCCAGCAGTCGAGGACAGGGGGCCGGAGAGACCCAGTACTTC
CASSRGQGAGETQYF
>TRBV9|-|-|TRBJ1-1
TGTGCCAGCAGCTACCCCCCCAACAGGGACACTGAAGCTTTCTTT
CASSYPPNRDTEAFF
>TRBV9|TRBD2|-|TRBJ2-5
TGTGCCAGCAGCGCCCGGACTAGGCCCACAGAGACCCAGTACTTC
CASSARTRPTETQYF
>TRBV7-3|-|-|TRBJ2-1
TGTGCCAGCAGCTTAGCTGGGACTGGGTCTTGGGATGAGCAGTTCTTC
CASSLAGTGSWDEQFF
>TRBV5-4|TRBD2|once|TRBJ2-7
TGTGCCAGCGGTCTGGCGGGGGGCTACGAGCAGTACTTC
CASGLAGGYEQYF
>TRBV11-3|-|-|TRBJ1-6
TGTGCCAGCGCTCAGGCGTATAATTCACCCCTCCACTTT
CASAQAYNSPLHF
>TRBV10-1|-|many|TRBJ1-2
TGCGCCAGCAGTGAGTCTGGACAGCTCGGCTACACCTTC
CASSESGQLGYTF
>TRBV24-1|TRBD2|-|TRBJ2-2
TGTGCCACCAGTGATCTAGCGGGGGGGAACACCGGGGAGCTGTTTTTT
CATSDLAGGNTGELFF